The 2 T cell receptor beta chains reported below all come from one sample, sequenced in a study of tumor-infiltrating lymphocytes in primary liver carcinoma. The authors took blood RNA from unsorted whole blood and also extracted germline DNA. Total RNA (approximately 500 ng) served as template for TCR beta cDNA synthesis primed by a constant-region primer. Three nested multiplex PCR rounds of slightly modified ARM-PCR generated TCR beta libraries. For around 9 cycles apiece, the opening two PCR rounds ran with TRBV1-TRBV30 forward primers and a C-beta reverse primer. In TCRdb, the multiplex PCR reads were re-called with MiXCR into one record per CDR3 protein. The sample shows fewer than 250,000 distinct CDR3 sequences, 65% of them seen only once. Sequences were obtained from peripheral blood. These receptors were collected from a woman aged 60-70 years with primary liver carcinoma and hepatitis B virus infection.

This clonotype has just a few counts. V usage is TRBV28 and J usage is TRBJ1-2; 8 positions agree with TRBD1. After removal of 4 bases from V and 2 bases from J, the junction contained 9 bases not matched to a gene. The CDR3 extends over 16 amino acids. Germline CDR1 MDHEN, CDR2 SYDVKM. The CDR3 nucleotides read TGTGCCAGCAGTTCCGGGACAGGAACATTAAACTATGGCTACACCTTC. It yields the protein CASSSGTGTLNYGYTF.

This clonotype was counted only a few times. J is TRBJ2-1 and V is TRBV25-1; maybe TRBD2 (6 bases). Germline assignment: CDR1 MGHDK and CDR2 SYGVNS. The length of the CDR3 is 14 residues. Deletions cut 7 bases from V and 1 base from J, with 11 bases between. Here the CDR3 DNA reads TGTGCCAGCAACCCAGGGAGGTCCTACAATGAGCAGTTCTTC. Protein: CASNPGRSYNEQFF.